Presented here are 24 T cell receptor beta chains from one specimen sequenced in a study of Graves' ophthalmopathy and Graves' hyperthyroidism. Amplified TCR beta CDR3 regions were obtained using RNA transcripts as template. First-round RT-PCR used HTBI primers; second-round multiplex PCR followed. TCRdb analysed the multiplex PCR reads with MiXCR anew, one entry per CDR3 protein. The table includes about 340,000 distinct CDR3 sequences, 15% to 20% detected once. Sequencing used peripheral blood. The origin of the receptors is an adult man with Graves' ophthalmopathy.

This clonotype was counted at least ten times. This chain's CDR3 is CASRSPAGGSYEQYF. CDR3 nucleotide sequence: TGTGCCAGCAGGTCTCCGGCGGGAGGCTCCTACGAGCAGTACTTC. The J gene is TRBJ2-7, the V gene TRBV28, with 8 bases that match TRBD2. CDR3 length: 15 amino acids. The germline V gene has CDR1 MDHEN and CDR2 SYDVKM. Trimming removed 6 bases from V and 0 bases from J; junction bases left unmatched: 7.

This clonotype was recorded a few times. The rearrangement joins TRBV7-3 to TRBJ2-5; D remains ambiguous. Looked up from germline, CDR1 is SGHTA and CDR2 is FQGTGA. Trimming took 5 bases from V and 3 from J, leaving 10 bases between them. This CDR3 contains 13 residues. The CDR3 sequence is CASSLGPEETQYF. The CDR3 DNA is TGTGCCAGCAGCCTAGGGCCTGAAGAGACCCAGTACTTC.

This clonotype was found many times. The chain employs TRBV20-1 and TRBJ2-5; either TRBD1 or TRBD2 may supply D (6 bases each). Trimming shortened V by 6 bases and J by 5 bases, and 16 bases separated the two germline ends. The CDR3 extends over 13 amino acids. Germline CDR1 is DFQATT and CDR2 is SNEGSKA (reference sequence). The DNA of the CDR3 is TGCAGTGCCACCCAACAGGGAGGCGAGACCCAGTACTTC. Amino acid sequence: CSATQQGGETQYF.

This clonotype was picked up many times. CDR3 DNA sequence: TGTGCCAGCAGCCCAGCCCGGCGGGAAATGCACAATGAGCAGTTCTTC. This translates into CASSPARREMHNEQFF. The V gene is TRBV7-8, the J gene TRBJ2-1; D possibly corresponds to TRBD2 (6 bases). The germline V and J ends were trimmed by 5 bases and 5 bases, with 19 bases remaining between them. The CDR3 consists of 16 residues. Germline-derived CDR1 and CDR2 are SGHVS and FQNEAQ.

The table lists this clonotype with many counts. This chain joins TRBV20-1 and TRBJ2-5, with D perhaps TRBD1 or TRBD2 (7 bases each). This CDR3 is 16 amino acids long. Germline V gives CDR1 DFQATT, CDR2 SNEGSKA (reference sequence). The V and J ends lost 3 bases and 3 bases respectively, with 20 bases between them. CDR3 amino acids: CSASRPSGDRKETQYF. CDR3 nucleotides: TGCAGTGCTAGTCGCCCCAGCGGGGACAGAAAAGAGACCCAGTACTTC.

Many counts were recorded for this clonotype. Here the CDR3 DNA reads TGTGCCAGCAGTCCCCGGGGAGCGGGAGGGCCGCACGAGCAGTACTTC. It codes for CASSPRGAGGPHEQYF. This chain connects TRBV2 to TRBJ2-7; TRBD2 matches 10 bases. The germline V gene has CDR1 SNHLY and CDR2 FYNNEI. J gave up 5 bases and V 5 bases, and 12 bases lay outside the gene matches. The CDR3 is 16 residues long.

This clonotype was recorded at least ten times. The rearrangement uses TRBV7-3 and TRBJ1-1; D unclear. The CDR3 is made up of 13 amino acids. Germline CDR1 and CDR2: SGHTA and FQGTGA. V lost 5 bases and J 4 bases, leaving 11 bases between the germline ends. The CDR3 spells CASSPPRSTEAFF. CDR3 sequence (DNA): TGTGCCAGCAGCCCCCCCAGAAGCACTGAAGCTTTCTTT.

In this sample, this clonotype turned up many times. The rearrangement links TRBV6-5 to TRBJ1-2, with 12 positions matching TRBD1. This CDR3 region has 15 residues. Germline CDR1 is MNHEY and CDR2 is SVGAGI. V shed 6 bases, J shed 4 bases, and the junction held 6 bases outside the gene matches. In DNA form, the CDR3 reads TGTGCCAGCAGGCCGGGACAGGGGGCTGGCTATGGCTACACCTTC. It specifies CASRPGQGAGYGYTF.

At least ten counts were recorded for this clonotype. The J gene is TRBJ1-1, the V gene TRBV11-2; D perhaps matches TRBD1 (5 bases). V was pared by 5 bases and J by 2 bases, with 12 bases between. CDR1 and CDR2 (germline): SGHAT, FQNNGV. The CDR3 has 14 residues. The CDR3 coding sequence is TGTGCCAGCAGCGGGGGGTCCATAAACACTGAAGCTTTCTTT. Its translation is CASSGGSINTEAFF.

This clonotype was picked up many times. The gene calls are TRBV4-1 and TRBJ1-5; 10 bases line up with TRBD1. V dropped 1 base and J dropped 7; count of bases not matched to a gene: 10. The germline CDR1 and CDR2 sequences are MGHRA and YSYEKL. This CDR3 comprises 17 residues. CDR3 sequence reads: CASSQVFTGTGEQPQHF. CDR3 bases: TGCGCCAGCAGCCAAGTATTTACCGGGACAGGGGAACAGCCCCAGCATTTT.

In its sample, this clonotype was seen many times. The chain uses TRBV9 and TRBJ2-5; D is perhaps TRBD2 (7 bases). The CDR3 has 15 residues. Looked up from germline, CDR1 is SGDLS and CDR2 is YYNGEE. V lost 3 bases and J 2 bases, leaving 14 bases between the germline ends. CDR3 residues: CASSGERGGQETQYF. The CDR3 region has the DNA TGTGCCAGCAGCGGCGAAAGGGGGGGGCAAGAGACCCAGTACTTC.

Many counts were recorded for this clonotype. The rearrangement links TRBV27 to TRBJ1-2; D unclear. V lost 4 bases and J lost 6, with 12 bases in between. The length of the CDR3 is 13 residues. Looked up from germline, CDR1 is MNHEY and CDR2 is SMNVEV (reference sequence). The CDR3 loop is CASSSTSIDGYTF. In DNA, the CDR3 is TGTGCCAGCAGTTCAACTTCTATAGATGGCTACACCTTC.

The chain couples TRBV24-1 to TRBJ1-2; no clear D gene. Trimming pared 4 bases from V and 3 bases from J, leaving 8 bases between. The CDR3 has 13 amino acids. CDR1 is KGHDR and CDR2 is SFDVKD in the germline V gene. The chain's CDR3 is CATSEAADYGYTF. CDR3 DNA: TGTGCCACCAGTGAGGCAGCTGACTATGGCTACACCTTC.

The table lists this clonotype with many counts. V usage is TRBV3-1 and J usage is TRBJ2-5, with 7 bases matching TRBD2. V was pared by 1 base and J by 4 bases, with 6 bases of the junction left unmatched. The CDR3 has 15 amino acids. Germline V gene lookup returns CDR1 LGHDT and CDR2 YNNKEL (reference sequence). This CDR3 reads CASSQGFGGRETQYF. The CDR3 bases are TGTGCCAGCAGCCAAGGCTTCGGCGGGAGAGAGACCCAGTACTTC.

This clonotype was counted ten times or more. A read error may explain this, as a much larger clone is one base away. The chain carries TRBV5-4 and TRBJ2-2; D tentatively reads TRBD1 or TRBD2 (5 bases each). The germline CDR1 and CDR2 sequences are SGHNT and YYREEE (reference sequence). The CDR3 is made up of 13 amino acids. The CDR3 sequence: CASSLVGTGELVF. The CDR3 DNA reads TGTGCCAGCAGCTTGGTTGGGACCGGGGAGCTGGTTTTT.

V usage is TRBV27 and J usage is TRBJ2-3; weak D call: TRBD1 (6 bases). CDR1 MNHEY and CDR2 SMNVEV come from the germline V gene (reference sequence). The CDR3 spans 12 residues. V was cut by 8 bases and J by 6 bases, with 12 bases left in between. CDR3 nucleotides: TGTGCCAGCCAGCAGGGGTACGATACGCAGTATTTT. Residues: CASQQGYDTQYF.

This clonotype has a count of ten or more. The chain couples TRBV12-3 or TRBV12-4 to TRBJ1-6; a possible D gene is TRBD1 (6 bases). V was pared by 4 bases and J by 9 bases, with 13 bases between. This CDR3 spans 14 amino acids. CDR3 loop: CASSYRGLSSPLHF. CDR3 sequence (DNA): TGTGCCAGCAGTTATCGGGGGCTAAGTTCACCCCTCCACTTT.

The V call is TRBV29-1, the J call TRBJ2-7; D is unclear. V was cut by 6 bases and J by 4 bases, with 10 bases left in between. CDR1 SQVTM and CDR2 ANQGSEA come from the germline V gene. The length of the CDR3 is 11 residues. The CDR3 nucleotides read TGCAGCGTAGAGATCCTATACGAGCAGTACTTC. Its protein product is CSVEILYEQYF.

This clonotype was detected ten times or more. The CDR3 loop is CAIGHPGTPRETQYF. In DNA form, the CDR3 reads TGTGCCATCGGTCATCCCGGGACACCTCGGGAGACCCAGTACTTC. The chain uses TRBV10-3 and TRBJ2-5, with TRBD1 as a possible D gene (6 bases). Germline V gene data show CDR1 as ENHRY and CDR2 as SYGVKD. Trimming took off 8 bases at V and 5 bases at J, with 21 bases between the two ends. The CDR3 runs 15 residues.

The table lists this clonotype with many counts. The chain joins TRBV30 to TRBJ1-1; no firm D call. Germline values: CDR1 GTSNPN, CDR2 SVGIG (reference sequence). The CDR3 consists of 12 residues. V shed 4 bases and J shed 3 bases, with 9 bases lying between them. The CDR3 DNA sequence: TGTGCCTGGATCGGCAGTTACACTGAAGCTTTCTTT. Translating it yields CAWIGSYTEAFF.

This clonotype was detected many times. The CDR3: CASSFIAGEGRDYGYTF. The CDR3 DNA reads as TGTGCCAGCAGCTTTATCGCGGGGGAAGGCAGGGACTATGGCTACACCTTC. The rearrangement uses TRBV13 and TRBJ1-2, with D possibly matching TRBD1 (5 bases). The germline gives CDR1 PRHDT, CDR2 FYEKMQ (reference sequence). Between the trimmed V and J ends, which lost 3 bases and 3 bases, there was a span of 20 bases. This CDR3 is 17 amino acids long. Full variable domain (outside the CDR3, taken from reference TRBV13 and TRBJ1-2): AAGVIQSPRHLIKEKRETATLKCYPIPRHDTVYWYQQGPGQDPQFLISFYEKMQSDKGSIPDRFSAQQFSDYHSELNMSSLELGDSALYFCASSFIAGEGRDYGYTFGSGTRLTVV.

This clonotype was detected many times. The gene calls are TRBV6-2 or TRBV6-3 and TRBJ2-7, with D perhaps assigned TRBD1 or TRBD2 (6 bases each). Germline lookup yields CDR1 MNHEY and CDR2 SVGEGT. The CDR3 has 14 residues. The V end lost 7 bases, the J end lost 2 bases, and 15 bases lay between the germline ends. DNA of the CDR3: TGTGCCAGCACCTACCTAGGGGGGACCTACGAGCAGTACTTC. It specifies CASTYLGGTYEQYF.

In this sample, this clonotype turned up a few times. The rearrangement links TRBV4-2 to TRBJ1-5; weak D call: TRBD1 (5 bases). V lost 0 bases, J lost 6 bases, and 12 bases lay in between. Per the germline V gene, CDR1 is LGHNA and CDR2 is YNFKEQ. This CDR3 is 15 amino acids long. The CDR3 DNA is TGTGCCAGCAGCCAAGAAGCAGGGCATGGTCAGCCCCAGCATTTT. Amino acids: CASSQEAGHGQPQHF.

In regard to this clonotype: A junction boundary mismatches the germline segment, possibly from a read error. CDR3 sequence reads: CASRNSGAGNEPQHF. DNA of the CDR3: TGTGCCAGCAGAAACTCCGGGGCAGGCAATGAGCCCCAGCATTTT. This chain links TRBV27 with TRBJ1-5, with TRBD1 as a possible D gene (5 bases). This CDR3 region has 15 residues. Germline V gene lookup returns CDR1 MNHEY and CDR2 SMNVEV (reference sequence).